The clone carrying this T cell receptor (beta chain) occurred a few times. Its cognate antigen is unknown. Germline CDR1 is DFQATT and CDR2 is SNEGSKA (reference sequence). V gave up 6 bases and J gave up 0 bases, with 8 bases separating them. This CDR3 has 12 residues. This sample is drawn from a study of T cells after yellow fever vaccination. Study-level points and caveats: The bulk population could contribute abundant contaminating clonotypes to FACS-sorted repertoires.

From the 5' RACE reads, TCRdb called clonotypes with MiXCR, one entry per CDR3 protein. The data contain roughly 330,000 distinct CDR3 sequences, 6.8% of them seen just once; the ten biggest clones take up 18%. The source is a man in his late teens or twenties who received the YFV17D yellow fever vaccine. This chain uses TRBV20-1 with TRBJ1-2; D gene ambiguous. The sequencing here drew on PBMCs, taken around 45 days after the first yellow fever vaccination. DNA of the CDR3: TGCAGTGCGGGGAATTCTAACTATGGCTACACCTTC. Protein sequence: CSAGNSNYGYTF.